This is a list of T cell receptor beta chains from one sample in a study of memory CD4+ T cells and cytomegalovirus serostatus. The protocol was immunoSEQ multiplex PCR, while the TCRdb copy is restricted to in-frame clones and leaves out a portion. The table has about 25,000 clones, 75% to 85% seen once. The sample taken for sequencing was memory CD4+ T cells from blood. Receptors were obtained from an adult in good health and CMV-seronegative. Each CDR3 is given with its conserved first and last residue. Each record gives: D gene, clone size, V gene, J gene, CDR3 DNA, CDR3 protein. A D gene is named only where the DNA matches it firmly. Only part of the rows carry a size: once, few, many, or a class if the clone is expanded.

-	-	TRBV10-3	TRBJ1-1	TGTGCCATCAGTGAGTCGGAAAGGGGAGGCACTGAAGCTTTCTTT	CAISESERGGTEAFF
TRBD1	-	TRBV10-3	TRBJ2-2	TGTGCCATCAGTCCCAGGGGGCTGGGGGACGGGGAGCTGTTTTTT	CAISPRGLGDGELFF
TRBD1	-	TRBV5-1	TRBJ1-2	TGCGCCAGCAGCTCCTCGGGACAGGGGATCTATGGCTACACCTTC	CASSSSGQGIYGYTF
TRBD1	few	TRBV11-2	TRBJ2-7	TGTGCCAGCAGCTCGACCGGGACAGGGAACTACGAGCAGTACTTC	CASSSTGTGNYEQYF
TRBD2	-	TRBV9	TRBJ2-1	TGTGCCAGCAGCGGACGACTAGCGGGGGCCTACAATGAGCAGTTCTTC	CASSGRLAGAYNEQFF
-	-	TRBV4-3	TRBJ1-2	TGCGCCAGCAGCCAAGATATGGCAGTCCACTATGGCTACACCTTC	CASSQDMAVHYGYTF
-	-	TRBV5-1	TRBJ1-1	TGCGCCAGCCAACGGGAGGGAGGCTCGAACACTGAAGCTTTCTTT	CASQREGGSNTEAFF
-	few	TRBV11-2	TRBJ1-6	TGTGCCAGCAGCTTCGGGGGTTCACCCCTCCACTTT	CASSFGGSPLHF
-	few	TRBV7-9	TRBJ1-1	TGTGCCAGCAGCTTAGTCCACACTGAAGCTTTCTTT	CASSLVHTEAFF
-	-	TRBV7-2	TRBJ1-5	TGTGCCAGCAGCTTATACAGGGAAAATCAGCCCCAGCATTTT	CASSLYRENQPQHF
-	-	TRBV5-1	TRBJ1-6	TGCGCCAGCAGCTTGGGGCCGGGACAACGAGGACGTAATAATTCACCCCTCCACTTT	CASSLGPGQRGRNNSPLHF
-	-	TRBV2	TRBJ2-5	TGTGCCAGCAGTGAAAGTGTGCAAGAGACCCAGTACTTC	CASSESVQETQYF